The 26 T cell receptor beta chains below all came from one sample that was sequenced in a study of shared clonotypes between healthy human individuals. Profiled with immunoSEQ multiplex PCR; TCRdb holds only in-frame clones, not every one. The profile shows about a million clones, around 74% of them singletons. Source material: memory CD4+ T cells sorted from blood. Subset specified: CD45RA-negative fraction. The receptors come from a man between 18 and 35 years old in good health.

This sequence joins TRBV30 and TRBJ1-3, with TRBD1 matching over 7 bases. V lost 8 bases to trimming and J lost 4 bases; unmatched junction nucleotides: 5. The germline V gene encodes CDR1 GTSNPN and CDR2 SVGIG (reference sequence). There are 12 residues in the CDR3. The CDR3 nucleotides are TGTGCCATCGACAGGGTGGGAAACACCATATATTTT. Encoded protein: CAIDRVGNTIYF.

This clone was recorded only once. The CDR3 nucleotides are TGTGCCAGTAGTATCATAACCTCTAGCACAGATACGCAGTATTTT. Protein: CASSIITSSTDTQYF. The rearrangement uses TRBV19 and TRBJ2-3; D is ambiguous. The CDR3 has 15 amino acids. Trimming shortened V by 3 bases and J by 0 bases, and 10 bases separated the two germline ends. Germline V gives CDR1 LNHDA, CDR2 SQIVND (reference sequence). The complete variable domain, with remaining parts taken from reference TRBV19 and TRBJ2-3, reads DGGITQSPKYLFRKEGQNVTLSCEQNLNHDAMYWYRQDPGQGLRLIYYSQIVNDFQKGDIAEGYSVSREKKESFPLTVTSAQKNPTAFYLCASSIITSSTDTQYFGPGTRLTVL.

This chain joins TRBV19 and TRBJ1-5; 8 nucleotides agree with TRBD1. V was clipped by 1 base and J by 1 base; unmatched bases: 0. The CDR3 loop spans 15 amino acids. Germline V gene sequence: CDR1 LNHDA, CDR2 SQIVND (reference sequence). CDR3 DNA sequence: TGTGCCAGTAGTATAGCAGGGGGCAGCAATCAGCCCCAGCATTTT. Its translation is CASSIAGGSNQPQHF.

This clone appeared a single time. The chain has TRBV2 and TRBJ2-7; 8 bases align to TRBD1. Germline V gene lookup returns CDR1 SNHLY and CDR2 FYNNEI. Trimming at V came to 2 bases and at J to 4 bases, leaving 7 bases not matched to a gene. The CDR3 sequence is 15 residues long. The chain's CDR3 is CASSERQGASYEQYF. The DNA for the CDR3 is TGTGCCAGCAGTGAACGGCAGGGGGCTTCTTACGAGCAGTACTTC. Supplemented by reference TRBV2 and TRBJ2-7, the full variable domain reads EPEVTQTPSHQVTQMGQEVILRCVPISNHLYFYWYRQILGQKVEFLVSFYNNEISEKSEIFDDQFSVERPDGSNFTLKIRSTKLEDSAMYFCASSERQGASYEQYFGPGTRLTVT.

The chain joins TRBV11-2 to TRBJ1-1, with 11 bases fitting TRBD1. Germline V gives CDR1 SGHAT, CDR2 FQNNGV. The V gene end was trimmed by 3 bases and the J gene end by 8 bases; junction bases not matched to a gene: 5. The CDR3 loop spans 14 amino acids. CDR3 nucleotide sequence: TGTGCCAGCAGCTTCGGACAGGGGGCGACCGAAGCTTTCTTT. Translation: CASSFGQGATEAFF.

The chain combines TRBV18 with TRBJ2-5; D ambiguous. Germline V gene data show CDR1 as KGHSH and CDR2 as LQKENI. Trimming left V 3 bases short and J 5 bases short, with 7 bases between. This CDR3 is built from 12 residues. The CDR3 DNA is TGTGCCAGCTCACCCGGCCCGGAGACCCAGTACTTC. It is translated as CASSPGPETQYF.

The J gene is TRBJ2-7, the V gene TRBV6-6, with 8 bases aligning to TRBD2. This CDR3 contains 15 residues. V lost 0 bases, J lost 6 bases, and 7 bases stayed unmatched. CDR1 and CDR2 (germline): MNHNY, SVGAGI (reference sequence). As DNA, the CDR3 is TGTGCCAGCAGTTACTCGATTCTGGCGGGAGGCGAGCAGTACTTC. As protein: CASSYSILAGGEQYF.

The V and J genes are TRBV5-1 and TRBJ2-7; D gene ambiguous. The ends were cut back, 0 bases at V and 0 bases at J, with 7 bases in the middle. Germline CDR1 SGHRS, CDR2 YFSETQ. CDR3 length: 14 residues. The CDR3 DNA is TGCGCCAGCAGCTTGGAGCCGAGCTCCTACGAGCAGTACTTC. This translates into CASSLEPSSYEQYF.

V is TRBV14 and J is TRBJ1-6; weak D call: TRBD1 (5 bases). The V and J ends lost 1 base and 3 bases respectively, with 7 bases between them. Germline V CDR1 and CDR2: SGHDN, FVKESK. The CDR3 sequence is 15 residues long. In nucleotides, the CDR3 is TGTGCCAGCAGCCAAGGACAGAGCTATAATTCACCCCTCCACTTT. Amino acids: CASSQGQSYNSPLHF.

The chain links TRBV10-3 to TRBJ2-1; maybe TRBD2 (5 bases). This CDR3 has 15 amino acids. V gave up 2 bases and J gave up 3 bases, with 11 bases separating them. CDR1 and CDR2 (germline): ENHRY, SYGVKD. CDR3: CAISEGGFLYNEQFF. The CDR3 coding sequence is TGTGCCATCAGTGAGGGAGGCTTCCTCTACAATGAGCAGTTCTTC.

J is TRBJ2-5 and V is TRBV10-1; the D gene is possibly TRBD1 (6 bases). The CDR3 consists of 12 residues. Germline loops: CDR1 WNHNN, CDR2 SYGVQD (reference sequence). Trimming pared 2 bases from V and 9 bases from J, leaving 10 bases between. The CDR3 DNA reads TGCGCCAGCAGTGAGGGGCAGGGGCCCCAGTACTTC. Protein product: CASSEGQGPQYF.

The chain combines TRBV5-1 with TRBJ2-3; 9 nucleotides match TRBD1. V dropped 4 bases and J dropped 1; count of bases not matched to a gene: 4. Per the germline V gene, CDR1 is SGHRS and CDR2 is YFSETQ. The CDR3 runs 15 residues. The CDR3 DNA follows: TGCGCCAGCAGCCCACAGGGGGCACGCACAGATACGCAGTATTTT. This encodes CASSPQGARTDTQYF.

The rearrangement links TRBV27 to TRBJ2-1; tentatively, D is TRBD1 or TRBD2 (5 bases each). The CDR3 is 15 amino acids. The germline CDR1 and CDR2 sequences are MNHEY and SMNVEV (reference sequence). V was shortened by 7 bases and J by 5 bases, with 18 bases between the two germline ends. The CDR3: CASTLTAGTNNEQFF. CDR3 in DNA: TGTGCCAGCACCCTTACGGCAGGGACGAACAATGAGCAGTTCTTC.

The V and J genes are TRBV7-9 and TRBJ1-1, with TRBD1 matching 7 bases. Germline V lookup: CDR1 SEHNR, CDR2 FQNEAQ (reference sequence). The CDR3 loop spans 14 amino acids. The V gene end was trimmed by 8 bases and the J gene end by 1 base; junction bases not matched to a gene: 7. Written as DNA, the CDR3 is TGTGCCAGCCTCCAACAGGGGAAGAACACTGAAGCTTTCTTT. This encodes CASLQQGKNTEAFF.

The gene calls are TRBV6-5 and TRBJ1-1; tentatively, D is TRBD1 (6 bases). The germline V and J ends were trimmed by 5 bases and 9 bases, with 10 bases remaining between them. The CDR3 runs to 11 residues. The germline gives CDR1 MNHEY, CDR2 SVGAGI. The CDR3 region is CASSTGTKAFF. The CDR3 coding sequence is TGTGCCAGCAGTACCGGGACAAAAGCTTTCTTT.

V is TRBV19 and J is TRBJ2-1, with 11 bases lining up with TRBD2. After removal of 3 bases from V and 9 bases from J, the junction contained 7 bases not matched to a gene. The CDR3 extends over 15 amino acids. Germline assignment: CDR1 LNHDA and CDR2 SQIVND (reference sequence). CDR3 DNA: TGTGCCAGTAGTATGGGTAGCGGGAGGGCCGGTGAGCAGTTCTTC. Translated: CASSMGSGRAGEQFF.

This clone was found once. V and J are TRBV11-2 and TRBJ1-6, with TRBD1 as a possible D gene (6 bases). This CDR3 is 15 amino acids long. Germline CDR1 SGHAT, CDR2 FQNNGV. The V end was cut by 2 bases, the J end by 7 bases, with 12 bases between. The CDR3 loop reads CASSLIGGGNSPLHF. CDR3 DNA: TGTGCCAGCAGCTTAATAGGGGGGGGGAATTCACCCCTCCACTTT.

The count of this clone is one. The chain couples TRBV10-3 to TRBJ1-2; no definite D call. The CDR3 covers 11 residues. V lost 2 bases, J lost 6 bases, and 4 bases lay in between. The V gene's germline CDR1 is ENHRY and CDR2 SYGVKD. The CDR3 coding sequence is TGTGCCATCAGTGAGGACCATGGCTACACCTTC. Translating gives CAISEDHGYTF.

This rearrangement joins TRBV18 to TRBJ2-2; possibly TRBD1 for D (6 bases). With 6 bases removed from V and 0 bases from J, the gap between germline ends came to 14 bases. The CDR3 extends over 16 amino acids. Germline V lookup: CDR1 KGHSH, CDR2 LQKENI. This chain's CDR3 is CASSDVRTANTGELFF. The CDR3 DNA reads TGTGCCAGCTCCGATGTCAGGACAGCGAACACCGGGGAGCTGTTTTTT.

V is TRBV25-1 and J is TRBJ2-3; 10 bases align to TRBD1. The V and J ends lost 4 bases and 2 bases, in that order; junction bases with no gene match: 3. Germline CDR1 reads MGHDK; CDR2 reads SYGVNS. The CDR3 runs to 15 residues. The CDR3: CASSAGQGITDTQYF. Written as DNA, the CDR3 is TGTGCCAGCAGTGCGGGACAGGGGATCACAGATACGCAGTATTTT.

V usage is TRBV5-4 and J usage is TRBJ2-3; 10 positions match TRBD2. Germline-derived CDR1 and CDR2 are SGHNT and YYREEE (reference sequence). The V gene end was trimmed by 1 base and the J gene end by 3 bases; junction bases not matched to a gene: 8. The CDR3 totals 17 residues. DNA for the CDR3: TGTGCCAGCAGCTTGAAGCTAGCGGGAGCAGTAACAGATACGCAGTATTTT. Translating gives CASSLKLAGAVTDTQYF.

V and J are TRBV6-5 and TRBJ2-1; 10 bases agree with TRBD1. The germline gives CDR1 MNHEY, CDR2 SVGAGI. V dropped 0 bases and J dropped 7; count of bases not matched to a gene: 6. The CDR3 has 16 amino acids. CDR3 DNA sequence: TGTGCCAGCAGTTACTCGGGACAGGGGTCGCGAAATGAGCAGTTCTTC. Its translation: CASSYSGQGSRNEQFF.

The chain carries TRBV14 and TRBJ2-1; 9 nucleotides agree with TRBD2. This CDR3 has 16 residues. From germline, CDR1 is SGHDN and CDR2 FVKESK. V shed 4 bases, J shed 2 bases, and the junction held 6 bases outside the gene matches. This chain's CDR3 is CASSPLSGGTYNEQFF. The CDR3 nucleotides are TGTGCCAGCAGCCCCCTCAGCGGGGGGACCTACAATGAGCAGTTCTTC.

The chain links TRBV2 to TRBJ1-2; 9 bases are shared with TRBD1. The CDR3 runs to 14 residues. With V trimmed by 7 bases and J by 4 bases, 7 bases remained unmatched. Germline V gene sequence: CDR1 SNHLY, CDR2 FYNNEI. The CDR3: CASTGQGVFYGYTF. The CDR3 bases are TGTGCCAGCACGGGACAGGGAGTATTCTATGGCTACACCTTC. The entire variable domain, with the rest obtained from reference TRBV2 and TRBJ1-2, is as follows: EPEVTQTPSHQVTQMGQEVILRCVPISNHLYFYWYRQILGQKVEFLVSFYNNEISEKSEIFDDQFSVERPDGSNFTLKIRSTKLEDSAMYFCASTGQGVFYGYTFGSGTRLTVV.

This clone turned up a few times. The chain recombines TRBV28 with TRBJ1-5, with D possibly TRBD1 on 6 matching bases. V was trimmed by 4 bases and J by 3 bases, leaving 19 bases between them. Germline-derived CDR1 and CDR2 are MDHEN and SYDVKM. The CDR3 extends over 17 amino acids. This CDR3 is CASSSSGGQGTNQPQHF. CDR3 in DNA: TGTGCCAGCAGTTCAAGCGGGGGTCAGGGGACCAATCAGCCCCAGCATTTT.

The chain employs TRBV19 and TRBJ1-1, with D possibly being TRBD1 (5 bases). CDR3 length: 13 residues. CDR1 and CDR2 from the germline V gene are LNHDA and SQIVND (reference sequence). V shed 3 bases and J shed 6 bases, with 11 bases lying between them. This chain's CDR3 is CASSITRGAEAFF. In nucleotides, the CDR3 is TGTGCCAGTAGTATCACCCGAGGGGCTGAAGCTTTCTTT.